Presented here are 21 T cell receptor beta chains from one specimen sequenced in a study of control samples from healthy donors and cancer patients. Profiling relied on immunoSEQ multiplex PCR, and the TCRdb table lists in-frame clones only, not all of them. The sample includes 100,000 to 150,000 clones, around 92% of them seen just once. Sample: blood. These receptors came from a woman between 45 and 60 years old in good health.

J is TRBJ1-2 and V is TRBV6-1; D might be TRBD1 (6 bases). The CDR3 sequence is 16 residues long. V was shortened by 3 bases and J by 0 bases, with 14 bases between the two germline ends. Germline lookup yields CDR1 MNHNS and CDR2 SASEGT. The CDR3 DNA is TGTGCCAGCAGTGACTTCGGACAGCGAGCTAACTATGGCTACACCTTC. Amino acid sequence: CASSDFGQRANYGYTF.

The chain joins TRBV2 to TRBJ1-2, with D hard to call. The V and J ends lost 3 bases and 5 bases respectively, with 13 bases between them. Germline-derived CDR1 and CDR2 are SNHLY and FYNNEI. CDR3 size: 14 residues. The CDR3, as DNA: TGTGCCAGCAGTGAGGGCCAGCCAGGATATGGCTACACCTTC. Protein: CASSEGQPGYGYTF.

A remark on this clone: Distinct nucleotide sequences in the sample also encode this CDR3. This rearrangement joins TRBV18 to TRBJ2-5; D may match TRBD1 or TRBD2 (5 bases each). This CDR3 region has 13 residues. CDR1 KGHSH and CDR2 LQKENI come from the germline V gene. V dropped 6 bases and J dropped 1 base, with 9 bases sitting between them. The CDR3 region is CASSRGSQETQYF. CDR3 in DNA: TGTGCCAGCTCGAGGGGCTCCCAAGAGACCCAGTACTTC.

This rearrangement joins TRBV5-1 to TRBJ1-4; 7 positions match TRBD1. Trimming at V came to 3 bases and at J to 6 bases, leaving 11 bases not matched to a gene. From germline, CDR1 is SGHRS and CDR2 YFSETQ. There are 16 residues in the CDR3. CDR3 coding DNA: TGCGCCAGCAGCTCCGCAGCGACAGGGCAGGATGAAAAACTGTTTTTT. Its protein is CASSSAATGQDEKLFF.

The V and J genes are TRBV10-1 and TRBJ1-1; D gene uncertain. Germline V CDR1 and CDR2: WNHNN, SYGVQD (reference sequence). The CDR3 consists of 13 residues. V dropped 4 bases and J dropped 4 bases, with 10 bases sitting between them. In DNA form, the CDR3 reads TGCGCCAGCAGTGGTCAGGAGGGCACTGAAGCTTTCTTT. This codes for CASSGQEGTEAFF.

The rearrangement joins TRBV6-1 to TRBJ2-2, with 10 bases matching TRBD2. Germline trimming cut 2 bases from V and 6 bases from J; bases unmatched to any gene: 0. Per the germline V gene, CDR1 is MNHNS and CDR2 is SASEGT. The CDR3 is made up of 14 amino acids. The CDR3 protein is CASSELAGAGELFF. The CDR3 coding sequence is TGTGCCAGCAGTGAACTAGCGGGAGCCGGGGAGCTGTTTTTT.

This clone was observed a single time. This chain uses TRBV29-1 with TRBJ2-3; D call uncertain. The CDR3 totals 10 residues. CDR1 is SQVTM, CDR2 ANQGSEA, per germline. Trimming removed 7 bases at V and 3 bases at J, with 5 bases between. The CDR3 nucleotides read TGCAGCGCCCGAACAGATACGCAGTATTTT. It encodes CSARTDTQYF.

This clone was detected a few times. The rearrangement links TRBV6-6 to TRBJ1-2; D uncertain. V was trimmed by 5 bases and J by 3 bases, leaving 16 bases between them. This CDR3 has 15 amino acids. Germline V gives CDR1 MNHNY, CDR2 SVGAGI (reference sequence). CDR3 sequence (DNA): TGTGCCAGCAGTCCCGGACCCGCCCGGGACTATGGCTACACCTTC. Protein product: CASSPGPARDYGYTF.

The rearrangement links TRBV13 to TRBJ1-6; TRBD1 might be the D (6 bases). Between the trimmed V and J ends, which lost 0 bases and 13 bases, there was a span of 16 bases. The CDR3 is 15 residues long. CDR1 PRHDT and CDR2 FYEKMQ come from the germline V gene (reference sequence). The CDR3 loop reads CASSLGQGPGRPLHF. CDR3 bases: TGTGCCAGCAGCTTAGGGCAGGGGCCGGGGCGGCCCCTCCACTTT. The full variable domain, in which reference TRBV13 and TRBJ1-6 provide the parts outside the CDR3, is AAGVIQSPRHLIKEKRETATLKCYPIPRHDTVYWYQQGPGQDPQFLISFYEKMQSDKGSIPDRFSAQQFSDYHSELNMSSLELGDSALYFCASSLGQGPGRPLHFGNGTRLTVT.

In nucleotides, the CDR3 is TGTGCCATCAGTGAGTCGGTAAATAACTATGGCTACACCTTC. The encoded protein is CAISESVNNYGYTF. This chain joins TRBV10-3 and TRBJ1-2; D gene uncertain. CDR3 length: 14 amino acids. Trimming stripped 0 bases from V and 1 base from J, with 6 bases between. Per the germline V gene, CDR1 is ENHRY and CDR2 is SYGVKD.

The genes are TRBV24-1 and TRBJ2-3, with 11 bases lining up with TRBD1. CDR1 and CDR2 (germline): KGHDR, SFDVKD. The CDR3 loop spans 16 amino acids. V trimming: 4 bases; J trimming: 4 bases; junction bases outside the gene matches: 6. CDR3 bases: TGTGCCACCAGTGACCCCGGGACAGGGGGGGCAGATACGCAGTATTTT. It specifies CATSDPGTGGADTQYF.

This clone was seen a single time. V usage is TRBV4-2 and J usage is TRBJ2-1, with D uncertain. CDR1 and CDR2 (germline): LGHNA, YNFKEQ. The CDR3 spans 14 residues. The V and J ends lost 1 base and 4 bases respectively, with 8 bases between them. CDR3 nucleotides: TGTGCCAGCAGCCAAGGGCATACTTACAATGAGCAGTTCTTC. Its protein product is CASSQGHTYNEQFF.

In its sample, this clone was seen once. The CDR3: CASRNGHGTGVSEAFF. The CDR3 nucleotides read TGCGCCAGCAGGAACGGCCACGGGACAGGCGTATCTGAAGCTTTCTTT. The rearrangement uses TRBV5-1 and TRBJ1-1; 8 bases map to TRBD1. Looked up from germline, CDR1 is SGHRS and CDR2 is YFSETQ. The CDR3 is made up of 16 amino acids. With V trimmed by 5 bases and J by 6 bases, 15 bases remained unmatched. The whole variable domain, remainder taken from reference TRBV5-1 and TRBJ1-1, is KAGVTQTPRYLIKTRGQQVTLSCSPISGHRSVSWYQQTPGQGLQFLFEYFSETQRNKGNFPGRFSGRQFSNSRSEMNVSTLELGDSALYLCASRNGHGTGVSEAFFGQGTRLTVV.

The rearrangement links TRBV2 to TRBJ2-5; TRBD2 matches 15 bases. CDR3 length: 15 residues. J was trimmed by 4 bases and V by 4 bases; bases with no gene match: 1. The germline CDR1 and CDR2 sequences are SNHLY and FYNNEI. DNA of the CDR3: TGTGCCAGCAGTGGGACTAGCGGGAGGGCAGAGACCCAGTACTTC. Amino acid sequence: CASSGTSGRAETQYF.

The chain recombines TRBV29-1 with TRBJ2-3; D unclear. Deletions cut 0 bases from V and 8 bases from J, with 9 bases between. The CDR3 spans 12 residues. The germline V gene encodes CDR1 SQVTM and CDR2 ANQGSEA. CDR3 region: CSVEEPRSTQYF. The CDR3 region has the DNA TGCAGCGTTGAAGAGCCGCGCAGTACGCAGTATTTT.

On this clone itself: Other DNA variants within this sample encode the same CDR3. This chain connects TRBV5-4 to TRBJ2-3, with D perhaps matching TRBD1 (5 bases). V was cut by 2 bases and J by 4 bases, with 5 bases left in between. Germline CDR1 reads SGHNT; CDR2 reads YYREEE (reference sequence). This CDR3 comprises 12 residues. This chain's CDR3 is CASSLGADTQYF. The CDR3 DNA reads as TGTGCCAGCAGCTTAGGGGCAGATACGCAGTATTTT.

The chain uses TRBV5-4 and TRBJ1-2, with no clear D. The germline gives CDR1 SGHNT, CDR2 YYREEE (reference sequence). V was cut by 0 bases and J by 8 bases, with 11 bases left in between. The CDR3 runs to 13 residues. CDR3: CASSLAGSSGYTF. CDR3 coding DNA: TGTGCCAGCAGCTTGGCGGGATCGTCGGGCTACACCTTC. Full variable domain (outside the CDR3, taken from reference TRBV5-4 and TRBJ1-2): ETGVTQSPTHLIKTRGQQVTLRCSSQSGHNTVSWYQQALGQGPQFIFQYYREEENGRGNFPPRFSGLQFPNYSSELNVNALELDDSALYLCASSLAGSSGYTFGSGTRLTVV.

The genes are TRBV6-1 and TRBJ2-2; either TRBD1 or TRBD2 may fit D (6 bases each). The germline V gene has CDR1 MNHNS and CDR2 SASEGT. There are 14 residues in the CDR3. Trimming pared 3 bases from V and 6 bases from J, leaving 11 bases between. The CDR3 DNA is TGTGCCAGCAGTGATCTAAGGGGGGCCGGGGAGCTGTTTTTT. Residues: CASSDLRGAGELFF.

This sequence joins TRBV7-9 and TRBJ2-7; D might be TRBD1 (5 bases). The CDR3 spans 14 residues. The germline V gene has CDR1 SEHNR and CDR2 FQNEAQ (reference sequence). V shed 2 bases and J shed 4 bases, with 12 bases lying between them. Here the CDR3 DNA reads TGTGCCAGCAGCTTAAGTGGCAGGGAATACGAGCAGTACTTC. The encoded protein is CASSLSGREYEQYF.

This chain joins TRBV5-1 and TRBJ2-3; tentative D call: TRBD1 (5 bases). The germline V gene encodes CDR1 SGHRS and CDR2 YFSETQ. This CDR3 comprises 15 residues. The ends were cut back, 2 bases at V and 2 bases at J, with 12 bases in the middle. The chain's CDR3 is CASSFGTGNTDTQYF. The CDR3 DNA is TGCGCCAGCAGCTTCGGTACAGGCAACACAGATACGCAGTATTTT. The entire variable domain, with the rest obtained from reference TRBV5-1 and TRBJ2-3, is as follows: KAGVTQTPRYLIKTRGQQVTLSCSPISGHRSVSWYQQTPGQGLQFLFEYFSETQRNKGNFPGRFSGRQFSNSRSEMNVSTLELGDSALYLCASSFGTGNTDTQYFGPGTRLTVL.

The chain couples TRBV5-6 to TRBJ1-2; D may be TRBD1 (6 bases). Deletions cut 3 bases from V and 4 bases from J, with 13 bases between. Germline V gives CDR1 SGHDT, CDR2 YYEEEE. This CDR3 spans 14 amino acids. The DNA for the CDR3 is TGTGCCAGCAGCTCATGGGGGACAAGCTATGGCTACACCTTC. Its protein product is CASSSWGTSYGYTF.